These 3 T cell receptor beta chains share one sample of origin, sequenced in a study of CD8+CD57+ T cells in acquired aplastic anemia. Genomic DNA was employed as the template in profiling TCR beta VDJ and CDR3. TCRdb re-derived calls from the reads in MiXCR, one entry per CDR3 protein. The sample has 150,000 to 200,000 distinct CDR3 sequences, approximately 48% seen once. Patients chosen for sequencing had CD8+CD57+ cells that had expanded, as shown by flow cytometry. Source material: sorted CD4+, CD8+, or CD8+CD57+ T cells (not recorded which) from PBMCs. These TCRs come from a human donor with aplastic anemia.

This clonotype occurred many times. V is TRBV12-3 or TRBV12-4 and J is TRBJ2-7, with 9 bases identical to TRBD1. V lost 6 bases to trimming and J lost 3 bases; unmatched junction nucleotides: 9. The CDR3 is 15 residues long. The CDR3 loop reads CASRWGQGVFYEQYF. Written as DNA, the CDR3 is TGTGCCAGCAGGTGGGGACAGGGTGTATTCTACGAGCAGTACTTC.

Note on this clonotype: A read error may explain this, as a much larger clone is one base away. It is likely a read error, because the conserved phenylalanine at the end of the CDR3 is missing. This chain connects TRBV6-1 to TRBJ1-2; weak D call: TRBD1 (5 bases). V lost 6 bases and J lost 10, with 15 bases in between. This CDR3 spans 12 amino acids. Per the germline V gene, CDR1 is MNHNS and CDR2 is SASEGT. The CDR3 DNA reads TGTGCCAGCAGAACCCTAACAGGTTCCTACACCCTC. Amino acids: CASRTLTGSYTL.

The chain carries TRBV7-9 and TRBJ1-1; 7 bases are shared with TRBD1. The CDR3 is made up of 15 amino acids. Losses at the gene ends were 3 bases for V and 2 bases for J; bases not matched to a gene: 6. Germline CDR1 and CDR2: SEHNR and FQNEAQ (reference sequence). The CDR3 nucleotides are TGTGCCAGCAGCTTCGTTAGGGGGCGCAACACTGAAGCTTTCTTT. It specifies CASSFVRGRNTEAFF.